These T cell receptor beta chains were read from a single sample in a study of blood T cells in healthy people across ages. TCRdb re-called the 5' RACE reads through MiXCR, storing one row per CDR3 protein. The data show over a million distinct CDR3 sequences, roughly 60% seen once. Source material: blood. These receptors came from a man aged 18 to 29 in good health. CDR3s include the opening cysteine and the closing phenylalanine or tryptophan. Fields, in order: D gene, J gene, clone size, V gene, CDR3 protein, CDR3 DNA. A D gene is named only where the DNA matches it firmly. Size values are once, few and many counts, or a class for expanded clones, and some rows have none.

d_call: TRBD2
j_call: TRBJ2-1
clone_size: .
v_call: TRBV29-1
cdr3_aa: CSVEALTSGVYNEQFF
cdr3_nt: TGCAGCGTTGAAGCGCTAACTAGCGGGGTCTACAATGAGCAGTTCTTC

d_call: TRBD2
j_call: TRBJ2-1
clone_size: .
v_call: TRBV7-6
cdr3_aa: CASSHGTSGPFNEQFF
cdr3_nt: TGTGCCAGCAGCCACGGTACTAGCGGGCCATTCAATGAGCAGTTCTTC

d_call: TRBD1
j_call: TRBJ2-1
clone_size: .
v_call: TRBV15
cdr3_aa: CATKGEDRAYNEQFF
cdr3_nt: TGTGCCACCAAAGGCGAAGACAGGGCCTACAATGAGCAGTTCTTC

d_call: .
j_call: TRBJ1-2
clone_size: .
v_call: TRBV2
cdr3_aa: CASSAGYVNGYTF
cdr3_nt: TGTGCCAGCAGTGCGGGCTATGTTAATGGCTACACCTTC

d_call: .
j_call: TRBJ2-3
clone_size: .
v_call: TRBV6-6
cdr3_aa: CASSRQEPSTDTQYF
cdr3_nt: TGTGCCAGCAGCCGACAGGAGCCTAGCACAGATACGCAGTATTTT

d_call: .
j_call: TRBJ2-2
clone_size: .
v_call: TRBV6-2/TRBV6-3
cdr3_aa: CASRPQGRTGELFF
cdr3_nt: TGTGCCAGCAGACCCCAAGGGCGCACCGGGGAGCTGTTTTTT

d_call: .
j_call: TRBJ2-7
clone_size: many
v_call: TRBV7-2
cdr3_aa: CASSLGTSGYYEQYF
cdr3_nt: TGCGCCAGCAGCCTTGGTACCAGCGGATACTACGAGCAGTACTTC

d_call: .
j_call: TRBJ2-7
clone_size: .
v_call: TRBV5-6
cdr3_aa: CASSLEDSLYEQYF
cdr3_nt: TGTGCCAGCAGCTTGGAGGACAGCCTTTACGAGCAGTACTTC

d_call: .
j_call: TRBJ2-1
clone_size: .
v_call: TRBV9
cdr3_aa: CASSEGTGMGNEQFF
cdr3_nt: TGTGCCAGCAGCGAGGGAACAGGGATGGGCAATGAGCAGTTCTTC

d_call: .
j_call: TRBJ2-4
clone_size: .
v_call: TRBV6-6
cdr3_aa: CASILGRQIAKNIQYF
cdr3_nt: TGTGCCAGCATCCTTGGGAGACAGATAGCCAAAAACATTCAGTACTTC

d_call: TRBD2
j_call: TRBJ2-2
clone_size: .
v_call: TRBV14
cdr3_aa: CASSQVRTSIYTGELFF
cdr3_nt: TGTGCCAGCAGCCAAGTAAGGACTAGCATATACACCGGGGAGCTGTTTTTT

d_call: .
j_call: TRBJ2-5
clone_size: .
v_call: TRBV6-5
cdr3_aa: CASSYGGPLQETQYF
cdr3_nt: TGTGCCAGCAGTTACGGAGGGCCCCTACAAGAGACCCAGTACTTC

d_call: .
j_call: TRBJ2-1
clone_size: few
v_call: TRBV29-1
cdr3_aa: CSENRGDNEQFF
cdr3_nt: TGCAGCGAGAACCGCGGGGACAATGAGCAGTTCTTC

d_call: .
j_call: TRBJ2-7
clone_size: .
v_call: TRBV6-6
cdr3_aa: CASSYRPPGYEQYF
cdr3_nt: TGTGCCAGCAGTTACAGGCCCCCTGGCTACGAGCAGTACTTC

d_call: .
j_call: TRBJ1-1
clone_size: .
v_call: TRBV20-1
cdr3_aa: CSARKGIVTEAFF
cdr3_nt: TGCAGTGCTAGAAAAGGGATAGTCACTGAAGCTTTCTTT

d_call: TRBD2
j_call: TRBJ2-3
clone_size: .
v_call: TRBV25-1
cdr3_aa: CASRSGGGTDTQYF
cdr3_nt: TGTGCCAGTCGTAGCGGGGGGGGCACAGATACGCAGTATTTT

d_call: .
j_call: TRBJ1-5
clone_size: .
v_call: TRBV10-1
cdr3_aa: CASRVMGRNQPQHF
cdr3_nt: TGCGCCAGCCGCGTTATGGGACGCAATCAGCCCCAGCATTTT

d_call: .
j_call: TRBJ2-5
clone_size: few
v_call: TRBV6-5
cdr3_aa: CATLPRDGQETQYF
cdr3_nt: TGTGCCACCCTACCCCGGGACGGCCAAGAGACCCAGTACTTC

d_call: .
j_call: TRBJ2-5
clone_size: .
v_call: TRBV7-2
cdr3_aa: CASSRTGTQYF
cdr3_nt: TGTGCCAGCAGCCGAACGGGGACCCAGTACTTC

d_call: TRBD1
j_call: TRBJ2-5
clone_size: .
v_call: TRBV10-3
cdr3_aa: CAIGEPGTGLTQYF
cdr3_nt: TGTGCCATCGGAGAGCCTGGGACAGGGTTGACCCAGTACTTC

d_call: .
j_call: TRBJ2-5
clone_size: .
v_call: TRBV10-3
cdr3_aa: CAISESAGVVLETQYF
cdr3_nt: TGTGCCATCAGTGAGTCTGCAGGGGTAGTGTTGGAGACCCAGTACTTC

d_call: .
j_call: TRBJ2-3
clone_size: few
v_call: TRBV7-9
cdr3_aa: CASTRTISSTDTQYF
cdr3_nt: TGTGCCAGCACCCGGACCATCTCTAGCACAGATACGCAGTATTTT

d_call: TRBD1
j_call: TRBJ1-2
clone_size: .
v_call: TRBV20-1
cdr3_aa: CSASRRDSPTNYGYTF
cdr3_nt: TGCAGTGCGAGTAGAAGGGACAGCCCGACTAACTATGGCTACACCTTC

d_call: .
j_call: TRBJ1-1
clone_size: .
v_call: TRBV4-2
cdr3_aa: CASSLPGRAFF
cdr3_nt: TGTGCCAGCAGCCTCCCAGGGAGAGCTTTCTTT

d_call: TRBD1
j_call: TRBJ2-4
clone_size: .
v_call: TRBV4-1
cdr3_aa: CASSQVDRVRNIQYF
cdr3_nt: TGCGCCAGCAGCCAGGTTGACAGGGTCCGGAACATTCAGTACTTC

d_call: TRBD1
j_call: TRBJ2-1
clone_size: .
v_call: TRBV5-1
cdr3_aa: CASSLAQGTGLSEQFF
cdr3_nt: TGCGCCAGCAGCTTGGCTCAGGGGACAGGGTTAAGTGAGCAGTTCTTC

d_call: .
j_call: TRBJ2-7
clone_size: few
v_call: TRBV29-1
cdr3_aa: CSVLVGPYEQYF
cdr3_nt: TGCAGCGTTCTGGTGGGCCCCTACGAGCAGTACTTC

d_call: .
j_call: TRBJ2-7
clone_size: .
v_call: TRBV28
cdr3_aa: CASSVRRLKDEQYF
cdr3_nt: TGTGCCAGTAGTGTACGGAGACTTAAGGACGAGCAGTACTTC

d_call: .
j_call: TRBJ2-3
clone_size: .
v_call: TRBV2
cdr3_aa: CASSPRWLGYPSSTDTQYF
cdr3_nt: TGTGCCAGCAGTCCCAGGTGGTTGGGGTACCCCTCTAGCACAGATACGCAGTATTTT

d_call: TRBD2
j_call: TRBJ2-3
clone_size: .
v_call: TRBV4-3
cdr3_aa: CASSQDQRGPTNTQYF
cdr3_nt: TGCGCCAGCAGCCAAGACCAGCGGGGGCCGACAAATACGCAGTATTTT

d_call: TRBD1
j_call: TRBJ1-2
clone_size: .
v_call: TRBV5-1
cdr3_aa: CASSLELGTGRGYTF
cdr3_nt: TGCGCCAGCAGCTTGGAACTCGGGACAGGGCGAGGCTACACCTTC

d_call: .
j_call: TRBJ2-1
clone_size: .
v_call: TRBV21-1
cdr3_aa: CASSPDGRVCNEQFF
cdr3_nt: TGTGCCAGCAGCCCGGACGGGAGGGTTTGCAATGAGCAGTTCTTC

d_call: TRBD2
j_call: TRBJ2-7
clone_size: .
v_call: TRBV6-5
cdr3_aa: CASSYPRRAGGYEQYF
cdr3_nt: TGTGCCAGCAGTTATCCCCGACGAGCGGGGGGGTACGAGCAGTACTTC

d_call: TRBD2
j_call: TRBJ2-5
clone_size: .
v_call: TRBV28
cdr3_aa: CASRSTSGGETQYF
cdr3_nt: TGTGCCAGCAGGTCCACTAGCGGGGGAGAGACCCAGTACTTC

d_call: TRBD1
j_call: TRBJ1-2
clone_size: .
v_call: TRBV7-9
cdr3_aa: CASSLTGENTF
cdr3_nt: TGTGCCAGCAGCTTAACAGGGGAAAACACCTTC

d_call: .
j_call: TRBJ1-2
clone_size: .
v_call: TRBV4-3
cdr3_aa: CASSQDAWGGYGYTF
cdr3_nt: TGCGCCAGCAGCCAAGACGCCTGGGGAGGCTATGGCTACACCTTC

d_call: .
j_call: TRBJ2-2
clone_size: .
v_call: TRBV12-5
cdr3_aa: CASGFYREGELFF
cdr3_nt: TGTGCTAGTGGTTTTTACAGGGAAGGGGAGCTGTTTTTT

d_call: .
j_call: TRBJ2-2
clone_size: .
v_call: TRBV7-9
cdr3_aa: CASSPTEANTGELFF
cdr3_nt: TGTGCCAGCAGCCCCACCGAAGCTAACACCGGGGAGCTGTTTTTT

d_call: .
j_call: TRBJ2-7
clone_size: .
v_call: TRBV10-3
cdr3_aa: CAMRTGTYEQYF
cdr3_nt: TGTGCCATGCGGACCGGTACCTACGAGCAGTACTTC

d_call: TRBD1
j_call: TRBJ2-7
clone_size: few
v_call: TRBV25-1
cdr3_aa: CASSGQGAPSYEQYF
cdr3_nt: TGTGCCAGCAGTGGACAGGGGGCGCCTTCCTACGAGCAGTACTTC